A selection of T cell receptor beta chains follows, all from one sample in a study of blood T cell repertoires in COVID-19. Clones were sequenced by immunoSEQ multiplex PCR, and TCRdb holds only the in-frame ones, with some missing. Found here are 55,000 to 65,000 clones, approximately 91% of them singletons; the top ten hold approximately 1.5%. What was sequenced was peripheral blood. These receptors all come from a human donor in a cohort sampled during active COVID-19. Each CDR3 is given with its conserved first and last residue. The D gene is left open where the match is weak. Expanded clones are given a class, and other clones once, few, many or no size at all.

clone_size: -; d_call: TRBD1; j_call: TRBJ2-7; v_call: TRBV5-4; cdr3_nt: TGTGCCAGCAGGGAAATCGGGACAGATCCCTACGAGCAGTACTTC; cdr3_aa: CASREIGTDPYEQYF
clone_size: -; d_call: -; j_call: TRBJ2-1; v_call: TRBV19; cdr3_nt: TGTGCCAGTAGTATAGTGACGGGAACCTACAATGAGCAGTTCTTC; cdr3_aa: CASSIVTGTYNEQFF
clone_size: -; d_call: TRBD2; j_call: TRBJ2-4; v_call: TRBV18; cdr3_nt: TGTGCCAGCTCAAGCAAAGGGAGGGAAAACATTCAGTACTTC; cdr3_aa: CASSSKGRENIQYF
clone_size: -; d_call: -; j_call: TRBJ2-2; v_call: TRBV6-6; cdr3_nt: TGTGCCAGCAGTTACCCGGAGGACACCGGGGAGCTGTTTTTT; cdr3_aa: CASSYPEDTGELFF
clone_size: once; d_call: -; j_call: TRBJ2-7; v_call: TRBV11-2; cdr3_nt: TGTGCCAGCAGCTTAGTGGCAGGGTGGGAGCAGTACTTC; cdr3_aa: CASSLVAGWEQYF
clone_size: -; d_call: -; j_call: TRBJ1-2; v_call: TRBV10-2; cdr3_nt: TGCGCCAGCAGTGAGGTGGGCTATTCTAACTATGGCTACACCTTC; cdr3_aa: CASSEVGYSNYGYTF
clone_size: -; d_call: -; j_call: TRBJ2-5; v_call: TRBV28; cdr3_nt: TGTGCCAGCAGTCCGCCTCACAGGGGAGGGACCCAGTACTTC; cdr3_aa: CASSPPHRGGTQYF
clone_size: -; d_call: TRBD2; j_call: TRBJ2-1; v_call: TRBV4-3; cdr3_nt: TGCGCCAGCAGCCAAGATTCCCGGACTAGCGGGAGTCTCATCAAACTTCGCGAGCAGTTCTTC; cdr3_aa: CASSQDSRTSGSLIKLREQFF
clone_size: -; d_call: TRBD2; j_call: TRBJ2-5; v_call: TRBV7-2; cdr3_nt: TGTGCCAGCAGCTTATCCCCACTAGCGGGAGTTGCGACCCAGTACTTC; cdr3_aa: CASSLSPLAGVATQYF
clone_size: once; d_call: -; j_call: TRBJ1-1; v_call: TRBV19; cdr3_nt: TGTGCCTTTCTCCGGGGAATGAACACTGAAGCTTTCTTT; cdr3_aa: CAFLRGMNTEAFF
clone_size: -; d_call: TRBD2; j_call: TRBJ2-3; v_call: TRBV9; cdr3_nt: TGTGCCAGCAGCGTAGGGGTTAGCGGGTCAGATACGCAGTATTTT; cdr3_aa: CASSVGVSGSDTQYF
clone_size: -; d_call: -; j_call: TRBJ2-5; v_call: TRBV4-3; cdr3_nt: TGCGCCAGCAGCCAATCAAACGGGGGGACCCAGTACTTC; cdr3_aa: CASSQSNGGTQYF
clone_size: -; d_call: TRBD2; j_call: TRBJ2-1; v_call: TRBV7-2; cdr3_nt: TGTGCCAGCAGCAACGGGGGGGGACCCGCGGACGGTGAGCAGTTCTTC; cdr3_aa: CASSNGGGPADGEQFF
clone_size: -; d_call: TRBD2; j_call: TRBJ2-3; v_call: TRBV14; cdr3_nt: TGTGCCAGCAGCCGACTAGCGGGAGCAGATACGCAGTATTTT; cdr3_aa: CASSRLAGADTQYF
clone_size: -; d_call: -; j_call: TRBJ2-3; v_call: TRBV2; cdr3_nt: TGTGCCAGCAACGTAGGGGGGGGGACAGATACGCAGTATTTT; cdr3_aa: CASNVGGGTDTQYF
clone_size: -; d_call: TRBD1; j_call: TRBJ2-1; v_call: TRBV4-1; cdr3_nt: TGCGCCAGCAGCACCCGGGACAGGAGAAAGGACCAAGGGGAGCAGTTCTTC; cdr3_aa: CASSTRDRRKDQGEQFF
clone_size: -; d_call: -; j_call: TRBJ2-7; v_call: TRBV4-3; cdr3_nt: TGCGCCAGCAGCCAAGAGGTCGGCAGGGGAAACTACGAGCAGTACTTC; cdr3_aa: CASSQEVGRGNYEQYF
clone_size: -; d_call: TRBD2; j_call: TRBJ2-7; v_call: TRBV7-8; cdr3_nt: TGTGCCAGCAGCGGGACTAGCGGGGGTCTGGCCTACGAGCAGTACTTC; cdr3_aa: CASSGTSGGLAYEQYF
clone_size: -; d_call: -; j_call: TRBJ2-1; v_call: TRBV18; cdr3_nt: TGTGCCAGCTCACCAGGTGGGGGCGTTGAGCAGTTCTTC; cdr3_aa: CASSPGGGVEQFF
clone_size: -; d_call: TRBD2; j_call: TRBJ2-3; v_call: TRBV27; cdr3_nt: TGTGCCAGCAGTCCAACCGGGAGGGCCAGCACAGATACGCAGTATTTT; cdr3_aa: CASSPTGRASTDTQYF